This TCR beta chain comes out of a study of early stage breast cancer tumors. Some clones are missing from TCRdb's copy, which holds only in-frame ones; the method was immunoSEQ multiplex PCR. The table shows 60,000 to 80,000 clones, with roughly three quarters occurring only once. The germline V gene has CDR1 SGHNT and CDR2 YENEEA. Trimming removed 5 bases from V and 3 bases from J; junction bases left unmatched: 5. The length of the CDR3 is 14 residues. The specimen was blood. The chain joins TRBV11-3 to TRBJ2-7; TRBD2 agrees at 9 bases. This receptor was obtained from a person aged 60 to 70 with breast cancer. CDR3 bases: TGTGCCAGCAGCACGGGCGGGAGGGACTACGAGCAGTACTTC. It encodes CASSTGGRDYEQYF.